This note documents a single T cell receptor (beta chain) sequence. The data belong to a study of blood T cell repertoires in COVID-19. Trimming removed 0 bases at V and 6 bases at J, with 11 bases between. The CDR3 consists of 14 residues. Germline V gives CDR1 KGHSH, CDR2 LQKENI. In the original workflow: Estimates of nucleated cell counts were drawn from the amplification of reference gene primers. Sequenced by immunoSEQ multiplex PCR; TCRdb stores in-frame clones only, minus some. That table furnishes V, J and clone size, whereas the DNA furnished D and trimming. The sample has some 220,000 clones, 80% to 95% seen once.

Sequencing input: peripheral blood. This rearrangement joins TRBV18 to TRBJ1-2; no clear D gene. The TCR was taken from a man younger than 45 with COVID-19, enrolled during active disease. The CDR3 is CASSPPGIADGYTF. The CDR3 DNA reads TGTGCCAGCTCACCACCGGGGATAGCGGATGGCTACACCTTC. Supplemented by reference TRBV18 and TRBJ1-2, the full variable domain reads NAGVMQNPRHLVRRRGQEARLRCSPMKGHSHVYWYRQLPEEGLKFMVYLQKENIIDESGMPKERFSAEFPKEGPSILRIQQVVRGDSAAYFCASSPPGIADGYTFGSGTRLTVV.